The 7 T cell receptor beta chains below were found in one sample sequenced in a study of cytomegalovirus exposure and HLA in healthy donors (dated by TCRdb to 2016 to 2017). The library was obtained by the immunoSEQ multiplex PCR assay. A mixture of 60 forward primers for TCR Vbeta segments and 13 reverse primers for TCR Jbeta segments was used in the multiplex PCR. This immuneACCESS table, as held by TCRdb, lists in-frame sequences with V and J called but not all clones. Of the missing ones, under half trace to an unresolved V gene in checked studies; the others have no known cause. This sample's table contains 160,000 or so clones. The ten largest clones represent under 2.5% of the sample. Sequenced material: PBMCs. Receptors were obtained from a man younger than 40 in good health and CMV-seronegative.

V gene TRBV11-2 combines with J gene TRBJ2-1, with 7 bases matching TRBD2. The junction had 10 bases not matched to a gene; V was cut back by 4 bases and J by 4 bases. The CDR3 spans 16 residues. In germline, CDR1 is SGHAT, CDR2 FQNNGV. CDR3 nucleotides: TGTGCCAGCAGCTACCTAGGACTAGAGAATTACAATGAGCAGTTCTTC. It is translated as CASSYLGLENYNEQFF.

The V and J genes are TRBV5-1 and TRBJ2-1, with D tentatively TRBD1 (6 bases). CDR3 size: 15 residues. Germline values: CDR1 SGHRS, CDR2 YFSETQ. Trimming removed 3 bases at V and 0 bases at J, with 10 bases between. The chain's CDR3 is CASSSGQSSYNEQFF. In DNA, the CDR3 is TGCGCCAGCAGCTCTGGACAGAGCTCCTACAATGAGCAGTTCTTC.

The chain is built from TRBV6-6 and TRBJ2-3; D gene uncertain. V lost 6 bases to trimming and J lost 1 base, with 11 bases between them. The germline V gene encodes CDR1 MNHNY and CDR2 SVGAGI (reference sequence). The CDR3 runs 14 residues. The CDR3 here is CASSLARGTDTQYF. The DNA of the CDR3 is TGTGCCAGCAGCCTCGCACGGGGCACAGATACGCAGTATTTT.

The gene calls are TRBV7-3 and TRBJ2-3; D not resolved. The CDR3 extends over 17 amino acids. Germline V gene lookup returns CDR1 SGHTA and CDR2 FQGTGA. Trimming removed 0 bases at V and 2 bases at J, with 15 bases between. The DNA for the CDR3 is TGTGCCAGCAGCTTAACTATTTCCCAGGATTTCACAGATACGCAGTATTTT. This sequence encodes CASSLTISQDFTDTQYF.

This chain links TRBV29-1 with TRBJ1-1; D remains ambiguous. The V and J ends lost 6 bases and 3 bases respectively, with 11 bases between them. This CDR3 comprises 12 residues. Looked up from germline, CDR1 is SQVTM and CDR2 is ANQGSEA. In DNA form, the CDR3 reads TGCAGCGTGGAGGTATGGGACACTGAAGCTTTCTTT. This encodes CSVEVWDTEAFF.

The chain links TRBV5-1 to TRBJ2-7; 14 bases map to TRBD2. Germline V gives CDR1 SGHRS, CDR2 YFSETQ. Trimming cost V 4 bases and J 2 bases; bases outside gene matches: 5. The CDR3 has 16 residues. The CDR3 is CASSPGLAGGAYEQYF. Here the CDR3 DNA reads TGCGCCAGCAGCCCCGGACTAGCGGGAGGTGCCTACGAGCAGTACTTC.

About this clone itself: One end of the junction is discordant with germline, which a read error may explain. This sample includes further DNA sequences coding for the same CDR3. The chain couples TRBV5-4 to TRBJ2-1, with TRBD2 identical over 8 bases. CDR1 SGHNT and CDR2 YYREEE come from the germline V gene (reference sequence). CDR3 length: 16 amino acids. In nucleotides, the CDR3 is TGTGCCAGCAGCTTGGGAGTCCTAGCGGGCTACAATGAACAGTTCTTC. Amino acid sequence: CASSLGVLAGYNEQFF.